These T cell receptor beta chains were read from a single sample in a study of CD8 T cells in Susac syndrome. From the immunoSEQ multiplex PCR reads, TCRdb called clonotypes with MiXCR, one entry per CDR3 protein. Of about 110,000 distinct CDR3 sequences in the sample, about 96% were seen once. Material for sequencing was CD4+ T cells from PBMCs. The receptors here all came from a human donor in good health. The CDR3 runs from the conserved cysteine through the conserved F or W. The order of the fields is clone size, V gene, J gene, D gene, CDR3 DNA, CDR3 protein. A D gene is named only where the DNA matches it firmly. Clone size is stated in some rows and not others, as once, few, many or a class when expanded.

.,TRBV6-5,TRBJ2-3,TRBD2,TGTGCCAGCAGTTCCTGGACTAGCGGGATTACAGATACGCAGTATTTT,CASSSWTSGITDTQYF
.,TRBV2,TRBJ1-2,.,TGTGCCAGCGGGGGGAGTGGGGCCACTGGCTACACCTTC,CASGGSGATGYTF
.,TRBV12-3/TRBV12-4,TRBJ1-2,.,TGTGCCAGCAGTTTTGGGGGGCCCTCCCATGGCTACACCTTC,CASSFGGPSHGYTF
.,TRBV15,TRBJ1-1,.,TGTGCCACCAAGACTTCAGGGTCCCATGCGGACGCTTTCTTT,CATKTSGSHADAFF
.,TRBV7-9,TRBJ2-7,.,TGTGCCAGCAGCTTACTCTACGAGCAGTACTTC,CASSLLYEQYF
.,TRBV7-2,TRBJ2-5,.,TGTGCCAGCAGCTTAGGGGTAGGGGGCCAAGAGACCCAGTACTTC,CASSLGVGGQETQYF
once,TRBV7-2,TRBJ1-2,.,TGTGCCAGCAGCTTATTACGGATGTCTGGTGGCTACACCTTC,CASSLLRMSGGYTF
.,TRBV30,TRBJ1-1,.,TGTGCCTGGAGTGTGTCAGCTAGGGGCACTGAAGCTTTCTTT,CAWSVSARGTEAFF
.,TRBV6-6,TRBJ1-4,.,TGTGCCAGCAGGAAAGACAGATCTGCAACTAATGAAAAACTGTTTTTT,CASRKDRSATNEKLFF
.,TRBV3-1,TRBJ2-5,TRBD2,TGTGCCAGCAGCCAAGTTATAGCGGGGGGGCCGGAGACCCAGTACTTC,CASSQVIAGGPETQYF
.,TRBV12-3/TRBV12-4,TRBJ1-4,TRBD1,TGTGCCAGCAGTTTAAACAGGGGTGGGGAAAAACTGTTTTTT,CASSLNRGGEKLFF
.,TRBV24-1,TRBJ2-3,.,TGTGCCACCAGTGATCCGGGGACTAGCACAGATACGCAGTATTTT,CATSDPGTSTDTQYF
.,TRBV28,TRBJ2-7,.,TGTGCCAGCAGTACCCCGATCGAGCAGTACTTC,CASSTPIEQYF
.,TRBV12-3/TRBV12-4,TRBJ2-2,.,TGTGCCAGCAGTTTAGGCCTAGCTTGGACCGGGGAGCTGTTTTTT,CASSLGLAWTGELFF
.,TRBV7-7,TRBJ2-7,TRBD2,TGTGCTAGCAGCCCGTCTAGCGGGAGTTCCTACGAGCAGTACTTC,CASSPSSGSSYEQYF
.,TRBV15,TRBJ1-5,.,TGTGCCACCAGCAGAGTAGGAGGGGTGTCCAATCAGCCCCAGCATTTT,CATSRVGGVSNQPQHF
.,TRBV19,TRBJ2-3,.,TGTGCCAGTAGCCCAGGGGTGGGGGCAGGCACAGATACGCAGTATTTT,CASSPGVGAGTDTQYF
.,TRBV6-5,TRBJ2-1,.,TGTGCCAGCAGTTACGAACGCCGCGGGATCGGGTCCTACAATGAGCAGTTCTTC,CASSYERRGIGSYNEQFF
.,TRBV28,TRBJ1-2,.,TGTGCCAGCGAGACCGCCGAAAATGGCTACACCTTC,CASETAENGYTF
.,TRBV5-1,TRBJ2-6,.,TGCGCCAGCAGCTTGCCGGGAGCATCTGGGGCCAACGTCCTGACTTTC,CASSLPGASGANVLTF
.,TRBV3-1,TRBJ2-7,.,TGTGCCAGCACCCTCGGACAGACTAAATACGAGCAGTACTTC,CASTLGQTKYEQYF
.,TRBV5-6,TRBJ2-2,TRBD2,TGTGCCAGCAGTTTCCTAGCGGGGGCGAACACCGGGGAGCTGTTTTTT,CASSFLAGANTGELFF
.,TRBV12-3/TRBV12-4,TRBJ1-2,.,TGTGCCAGCAGTGCGGCGGGGTTCGGCTACACCTTC,CASSAAGFGYTF
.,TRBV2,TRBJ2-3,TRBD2,TGTGCCAGCCGGACTAGCGGGACCACAGATACGCAGTATTTT,CASRTSGTTDTQYF
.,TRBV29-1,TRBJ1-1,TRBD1,TGCAGCGTTGGGGACAGGAACACTGAAGCTTTCTTT,CSVGDRNTEAFF
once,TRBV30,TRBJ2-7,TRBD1,TGTGCCTGGAGTAGGGACAGGACCTACGAGCAGTACTTC,CAWSRDRTYEQYF
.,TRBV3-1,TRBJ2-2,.,TGTGCCAGCAGCCGGGGGGCCGCGAACACCGGGGAGCTGTTTTTT,CASSRGAANTGELFF